The 7 T cell receptor beta chains presented below share a single source sample, sequenced in a study of blood T cell repertoires in COVID-19. This table comes from immunoSEQ multiplex PCR, and its TCRdb copy is limited to in-frame clones, with some not included. Among about 150,000 clones listed, roughly 84% were seen once. The sequenced sample consisted of PBMCs or T cells enriched from blood (not recorded which). Receptors originate from a woman in her fifties or sixties who had been exposed to COVID-19.

V usage is TRBV6-2 or TRBV6-3 and J usage is TRBJ2-7, with 7 bases that match TRBD2. CDR1 is MNHEY and CDR2 is SVGEGT in the germline V gene. This CDR3 contains 15 residues. After removal of 2 bases from V and 2 bases from J, the junction contained 6 bases not matched to a gene. The CDR3 sequence: CASSYRRGRTYEQYF. As DNA, the CDR3 is TGTGCCAGCAGTTACCGGCGCGGGAGAACCTACGAGCAGTACTTC.

There are many counts of this clone. The chain uses TRBV6-2 or TRBV6-3 and TRBJ2-5; no clear D gene. V gave up 5 bases and J gave up 5 bases, with 15 bases separating them. This CDR3 is built from 14 residues. The germline CDR1 and CDR2 sequences are MNHEY and SVGEGT. CDR3 sequence reads: CASSPQWSRETQYF. The CDR3 bases are TGTGCCAGCAGTCCCCAATGGTCCAGGGAGACCCAGTACTTC.

The chain carries TRBV5-1 and TRBJ2-3, with TRBD2 matching over 11 bases. Germline assignment: CDR1 SGHRS and CDR2 YFSETQ. This CDR3 has 15 amino acids. J lost 7 bases, V lost 4 bases, and 8 bases had no gene match. This CDR3 is CASSEVSGGANTQYF. Written as DNA, the CDR3 is TGCGCCAGCAGCGAAGTTAGCGGGGGGGCCAATACGCAGTATTTT.

J is TRBJ2-1 and V is TRBV19, with 13 bases identical to TRBD2. Germline V CDR1 and CDR2: LNHDA, SQIVND (reference sequence). CDR3 size: 16 residues. J was trimmed by 6 bases and V by 6 bases; bases with no gene match: 8. CDR3 bases: TGTGCCAGTAGCCAACTAGCGGGGGGGCCTGCCAATGAGCAGTTCTTC. It translates to CASSQLAGGPANEQFF. Full variable domain (missing parts from reference TRBV19 and TRBJ2-1): DGGITQSPKYLFRKEGQNVTLSCEQNLNHDAMYWYRQDPGQGLRLIYYSQIVNDFQKGDIAEGYSVSREKKESFPLTVTSAQKNPTAFYLCASSQLAGGPANEQFFGPGTRLTVL.

The chain is built from TRBV19 and TRBJ2-7; 7 bases map to TRBD1. With V trimmed by 4 bases and J by 3 bases, 3 bases remained unmatched. This CDR3 has 13 amino acids. The germline V gene has CDR1 LNHDA and CDR2 SQIVND (reference sequence). CDR3 nucleotide sequence: TGTGCCAGTAGTACGGGACAGTTCTACGAGCAGTACTTC. This encodes CASSTGQFYEQYF.

This clone has at least ten counts. The chain employs TRBV5-1 and TRBJ2-1; D uncertain. Germline CDR1 is SGHRS and CDR2 is YFSETQ. With 7 bases removed from V and 0 bases from J, the gap between germline ends came to 14 bases. This CDR3 is built from 15 residues. CDR3 DNA: TGCGCCAGCGGCGCCCGGTGGGCCTCCTACAATGAGCAGTTCTTC. Its protein product is CASGARWASYNEQFF.

This sequence joins TRBV7-3 and TRBJ2-2, with D possibly matching TRBD1 (5 bases). The V and J ends lost 4 bases and 4 bases respectively, with 22 bases between them. There are 18 residues in the CDR3. CDR1 is SGHTA, CDR2 FQGTGA, per germline. The DNA for the CDR3 is TGTGCCAGCAGCTCCCGCGGACCGGGCCAGGGTGGCACCGGGGAGCTGTTTTTT. This sequence encodes CASSSRGPGQGGTGELFF.